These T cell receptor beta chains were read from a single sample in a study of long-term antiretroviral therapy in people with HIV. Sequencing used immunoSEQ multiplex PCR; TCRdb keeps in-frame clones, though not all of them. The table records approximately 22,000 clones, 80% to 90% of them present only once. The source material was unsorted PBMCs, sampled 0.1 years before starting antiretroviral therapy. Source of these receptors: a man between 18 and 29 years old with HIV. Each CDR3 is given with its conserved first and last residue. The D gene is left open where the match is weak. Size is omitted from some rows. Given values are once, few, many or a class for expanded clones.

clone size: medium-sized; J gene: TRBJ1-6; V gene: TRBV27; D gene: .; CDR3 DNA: TGTGCCAGCAGTTTATCGACGGATTCACCCCTCCACTTT; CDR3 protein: CASSLSTDSPLHF
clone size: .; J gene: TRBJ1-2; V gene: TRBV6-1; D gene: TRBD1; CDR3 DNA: TGTGCCAGCAGGCGACAGGGGGCGCGCGGCTACACCTTC; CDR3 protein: CASRRQGARGYTF
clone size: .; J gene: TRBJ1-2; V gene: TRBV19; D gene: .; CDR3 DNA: TGTGCCAGTAGACTAGGGGACTATGGCTACACCTTC; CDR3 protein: CASRLGDYGYTF
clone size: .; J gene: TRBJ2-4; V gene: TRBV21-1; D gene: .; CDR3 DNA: TGTGCCAGCAGCAAAAGTGGGGGAGCAGCCAAAAACATTCAGTACTTC; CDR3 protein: CASSKSGGAAKNIQYF
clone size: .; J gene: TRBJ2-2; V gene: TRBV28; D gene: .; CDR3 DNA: TGTGCCAGCAGCCCCCGATTCGTGAACACCGGGGAGCTGTTTTTT; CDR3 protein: CASSPRFVNTGELFF
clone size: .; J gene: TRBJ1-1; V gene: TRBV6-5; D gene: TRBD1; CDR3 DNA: TGTGCCAGCAGTTACTCCCGGACAGGACGAGGGTTCTTT; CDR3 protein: CASSYSRTGRGFF
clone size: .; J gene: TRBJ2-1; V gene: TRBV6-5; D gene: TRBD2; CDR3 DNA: TGTGCCAGCAGTTCCCCCGGGACTACCCGAAACAATGAGCAGTTCTTC; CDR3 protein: CASSSPGTTRNNEQFF
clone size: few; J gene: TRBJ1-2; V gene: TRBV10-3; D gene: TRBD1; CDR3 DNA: TGTGCCACCAAGGGGGCTTCGGATGGCTACACCTTC; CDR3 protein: CATKGASDGYTF
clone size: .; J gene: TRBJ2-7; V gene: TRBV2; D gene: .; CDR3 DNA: TGTGCCAGCAGTGAAGCATGGCGCCGGGAGCAGTACTTC; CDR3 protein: CASSEAWRREQYF
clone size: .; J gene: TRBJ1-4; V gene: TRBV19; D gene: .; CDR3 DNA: TGTGCCAGTAGTGCGGTGGGGCCCGCTCATGAAAAACTGTTTTTT; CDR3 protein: CASSAVGPAHEKLFF
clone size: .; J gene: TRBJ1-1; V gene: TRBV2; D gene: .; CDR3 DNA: TGTGCCAGCAACCGAGACAGCGGTAACACTGAAGCTTTCTTT; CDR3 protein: CASNRDSGNTEAFF
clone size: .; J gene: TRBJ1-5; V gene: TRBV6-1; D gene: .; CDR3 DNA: TGTGCCAGCAGCTTCCGGGCCGTAAATCAGCCCCAGCATTTT; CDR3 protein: CASSFRAVNQPQHF
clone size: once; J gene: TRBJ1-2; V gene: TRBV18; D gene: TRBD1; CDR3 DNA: TGTGCCAGCTCACCACACAGGGGGTACCACTATGGCTACACCTTC; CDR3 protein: CASSPHRGYHYGYTF
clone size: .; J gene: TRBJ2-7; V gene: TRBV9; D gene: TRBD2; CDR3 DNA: TGTGCCAGCAGCGTAGGGGCTAGCGGCCCCTACGAGCAGTACTTC; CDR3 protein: CASSVGASGPYEQYF
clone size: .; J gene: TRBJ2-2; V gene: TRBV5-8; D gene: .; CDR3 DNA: TGTGCCAGCAGCTTGGTTGGAAAGAACACCGGGGAGCTGTTTTTT; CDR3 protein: CASSLVGKNTGELFF
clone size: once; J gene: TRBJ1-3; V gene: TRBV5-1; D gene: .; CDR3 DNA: TGCGCCAGCAGTTTGGGACGGGAGCCAAACACCATATATTTT; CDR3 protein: CASSLGREPNTIYF
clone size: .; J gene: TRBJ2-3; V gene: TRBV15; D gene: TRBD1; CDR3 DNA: TGTGCCACCAGCGAAACAGGGGGTAGCGCAGATACGCAGTATTTT; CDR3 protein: CATSETGGSADTQYF
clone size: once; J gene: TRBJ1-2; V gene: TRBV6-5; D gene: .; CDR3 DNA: TGTGCCAGCAGTTACTCCGCAGGGGATCGTGGCTACACCTTC; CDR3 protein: CASSYSAGDRGYTF
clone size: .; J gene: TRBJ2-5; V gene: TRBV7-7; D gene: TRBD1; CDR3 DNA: TGTGCTAGCAGCTTAGGGACAGGACAAGAGACCCAGTACTTC; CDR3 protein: CASSLGTGQETQYF
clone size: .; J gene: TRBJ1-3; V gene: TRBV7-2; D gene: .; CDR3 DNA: TGTGCCAGCAGCAGCGGACAGTCTGGAAACACCATATATTTT; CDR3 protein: CASSSGQSGNTIYF
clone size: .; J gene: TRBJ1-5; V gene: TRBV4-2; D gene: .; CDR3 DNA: TGTGCCAGCAGCCAAGGGACAGATCACAATCAGCCCCAGCATTTT; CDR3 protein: CASSQGTDHNQPQHF
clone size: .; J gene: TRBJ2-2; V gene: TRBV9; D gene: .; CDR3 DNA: TGTGCCAGCAGCGTAGCTGGAGGCGGGGAGCTGTTTTTT; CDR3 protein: CASSVAGGGELFF
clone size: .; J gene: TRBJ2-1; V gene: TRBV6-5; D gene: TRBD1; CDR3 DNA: TGTGCCAGCAGTATACAGGGGGTTTACAATGAGCAGTTCTTC; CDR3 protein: CASSIQGVYNEQFF
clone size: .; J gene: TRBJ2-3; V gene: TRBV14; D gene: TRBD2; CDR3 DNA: TGTGCCAGCAGCCACGTAGCGGGATTTACCACAGATACGCAGTATTTT; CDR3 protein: CASSHVAGFTTDTQYF
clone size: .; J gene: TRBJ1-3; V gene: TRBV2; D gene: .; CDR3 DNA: TGTGCCAGCAGCCCGCAGGGACCTGGAAACACCATATATTTT; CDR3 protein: CASSPQGPGNTIYF
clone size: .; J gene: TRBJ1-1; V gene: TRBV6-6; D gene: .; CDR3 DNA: TGTGCCAGCAGTTACTCAGGGTTCTCGGACACTGAAGCTTTCTTT; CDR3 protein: CASSYSGFSDTEAFF
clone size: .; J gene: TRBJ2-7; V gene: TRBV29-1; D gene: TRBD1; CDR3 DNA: TGCAGCGCAGCCGGGACAGGTGATTCCTACGAGCAGTACTTC; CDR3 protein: CSAAGTGDSYEQYF
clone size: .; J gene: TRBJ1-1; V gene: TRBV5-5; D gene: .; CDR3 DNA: TGTGCCAGCAGCGGAACAGCATCGGCTGTGAACACTGAAGCTTTCTTT; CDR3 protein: CASSGTASAVNTEAFF